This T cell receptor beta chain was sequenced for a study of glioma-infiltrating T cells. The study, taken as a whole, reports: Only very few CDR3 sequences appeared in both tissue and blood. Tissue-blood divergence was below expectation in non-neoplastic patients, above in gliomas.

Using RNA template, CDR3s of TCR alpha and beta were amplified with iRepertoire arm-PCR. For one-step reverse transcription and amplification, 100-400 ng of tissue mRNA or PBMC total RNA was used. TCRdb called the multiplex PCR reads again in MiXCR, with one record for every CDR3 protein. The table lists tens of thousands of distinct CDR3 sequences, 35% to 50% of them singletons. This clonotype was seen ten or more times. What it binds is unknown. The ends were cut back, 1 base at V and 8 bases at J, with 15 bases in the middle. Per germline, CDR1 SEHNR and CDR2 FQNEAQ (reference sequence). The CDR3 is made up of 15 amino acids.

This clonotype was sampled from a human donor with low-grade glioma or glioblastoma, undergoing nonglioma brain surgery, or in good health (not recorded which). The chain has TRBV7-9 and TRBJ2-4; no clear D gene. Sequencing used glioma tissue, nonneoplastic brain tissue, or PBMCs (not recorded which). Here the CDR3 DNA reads TGTGCCAGCAGCTTAGGGCATGGGCTACGAGACATTCAGTACTTC. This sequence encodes CASSLGHGLRDIQYF.